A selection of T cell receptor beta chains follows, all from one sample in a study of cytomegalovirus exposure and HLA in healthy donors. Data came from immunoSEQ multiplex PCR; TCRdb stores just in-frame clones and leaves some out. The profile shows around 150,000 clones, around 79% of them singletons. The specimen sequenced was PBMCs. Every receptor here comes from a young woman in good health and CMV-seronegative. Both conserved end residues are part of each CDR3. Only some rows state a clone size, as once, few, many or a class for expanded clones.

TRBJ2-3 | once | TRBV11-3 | CASSLESGDTDTQYF
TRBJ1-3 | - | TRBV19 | CASSIGVYSGNTIYF
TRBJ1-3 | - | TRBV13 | CASSQDRAISGNTIYF
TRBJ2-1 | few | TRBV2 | CASLSLRQGARHEQFF
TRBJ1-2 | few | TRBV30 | CAIIVRAGWADYGYTF
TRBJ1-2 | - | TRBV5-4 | CASSVQGYYGYTF
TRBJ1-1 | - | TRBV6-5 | CASSYGEGAEAFF
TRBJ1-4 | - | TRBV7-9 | CASSFLGTGDEKLFF
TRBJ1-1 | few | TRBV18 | CASSLLLRGGADFDTEAFF
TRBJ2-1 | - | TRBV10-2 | CASSGLRTSSEQFF
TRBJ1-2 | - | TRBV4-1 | CASSQPDRGYGYTF
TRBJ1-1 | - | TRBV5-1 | CASSRDRGGRGAFF
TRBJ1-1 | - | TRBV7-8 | CASSFGDRENTEAFF
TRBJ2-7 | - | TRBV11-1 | CASSPDNSYEQYF
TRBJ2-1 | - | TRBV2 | CASSARGGGNNEQFF
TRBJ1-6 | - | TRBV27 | CASSLTGSYNSPLHF
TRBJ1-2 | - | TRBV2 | CASLLDRSNYGYTF
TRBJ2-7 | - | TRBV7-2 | CASSSRKPTGTYEQYF
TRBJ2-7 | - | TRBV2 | CATLGQGARYEQYF
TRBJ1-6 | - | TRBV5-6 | CASSLSALTDNSPLHF
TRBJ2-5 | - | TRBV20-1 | CSAKIIETQYF
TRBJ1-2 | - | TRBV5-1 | CASTTGGGRSGPGYTF
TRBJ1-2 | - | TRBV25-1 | CASSEPRDSANYGYTF
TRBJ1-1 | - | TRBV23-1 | CASSQYRPGTGRPEAFF
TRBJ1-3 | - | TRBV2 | CASSRENSGNTIYF
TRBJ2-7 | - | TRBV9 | CASSPTGQGYEQYF
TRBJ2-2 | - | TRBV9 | CASSARPGQNTGELFF
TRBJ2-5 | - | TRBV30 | CAWSQGGGLVTQYF
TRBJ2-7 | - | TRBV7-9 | CASSSPGLSYEQYF
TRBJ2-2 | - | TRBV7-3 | CASSSYPAGSPNTGELFF
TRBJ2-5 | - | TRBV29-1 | CSVPGGQETQYF
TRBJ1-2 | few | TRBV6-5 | CASSYRQGSGYGYTF
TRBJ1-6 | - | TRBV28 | CASTPHVGDVGSPLHF
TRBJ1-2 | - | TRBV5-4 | CASNLPGYGYTF
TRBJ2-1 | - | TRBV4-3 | CASSLSGDNEQFF
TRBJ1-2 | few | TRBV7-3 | CASSLENLYGYTF
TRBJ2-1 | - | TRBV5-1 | CASSLRQGKGNEQFF
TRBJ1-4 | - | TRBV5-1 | CASSLSGQGREKLFF
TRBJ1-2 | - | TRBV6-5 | CASSEGSLTPLAGF
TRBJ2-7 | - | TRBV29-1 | CAALADSSYEQYF
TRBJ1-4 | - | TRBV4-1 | CASSPRGSATNEKLFF
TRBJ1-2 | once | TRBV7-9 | CASSLGGPYGYTF